The 16 T cell receptor beta chains below were found in one sample sequenced in a study of response to subunit inactivated influenza vaccine. Each CDR3 protein gets one entry after TCRdb re-called the RT-PCR reads with MiXCR. The sample records 300,000 to 350,000 distinct CDR3 sequences, around 20% being singletons. Sample: PBMCs from blood, taken roughly 20 months after vaccination. The receptors stem from a man aged 50 to 69 who received an inactivated influenza vaccine.

This clonotype has more than one count but fewer than ten. The chain employs TRBV5-1 and TRBJ2-2, with TRBD1 as a possible D gene (7 bases). V was trimmed by 7 bases and J by 4 bases, leaving 14 bases between them. Per the germline V gene, CDR1 is SGHRS and CDR2 is YFSETQ. The CDR3 length is 14 residues. The CDR3, as DNA: TGCGCCAGCGTCAGGGGGGCTTCCACCGGGGAGCTGTTTTTT. Translated, it gives CASVRGASTGELFF.

This clonotype appeared a few times. This rearrangement joins TRBV11-2 to TRBJ2-1; D unclear. CDR3 length: 12 residues. Germline values: CDR1 SGHAT, CDR2 FQNNGV. V lost 2 bases and J lost 8, with 7 bases in between. This chain's CDR3 is CASSLQVDEQFF. CDR3 in DNA: TGTGCCAGCAGCTTACAGGTAGATGAGCAGTTCTTC.

This clonotype was seen ten or more times. The V call is TRBV5-1, the J call TRBJ1-1; D gene ambiguous. Between the trimmed V and J ends, which lost 1 base and 6 bases, there was a span of 10 bases. This CDR3 is 13 amino acids long. The germline CDR1 and CDR2 sequences are SGHRS and YFSETQ. The CDR3 sequence: CASSLKQSAEAFF. The CDR3 DNA reads as TGCGCCAGCAGCTTGAAACAGTCTGCTGAAGCTTTCTTT.

This clonotype was detected a few times. The chain employs TRBV5-1 and TRBJ2-7, with 11 bases that match TRBD2. The V and J ends lost 0 bases and 1 base, in that order; junction bases with no gene match: 3. CDR1 and CDR2 (germline): SGHRS, YFSETQ. The CDR3 consists of 16 residues. The CDR3 here is CASSLGGTSGSYEQYF. For the CDR3, the DNA is TGCGCCAGCAGCTTGGGGGGGACTAGCGGATCCTACGAGCAGTACTTC.

This clonotype was counted at least ten times. The chain is built from TRBV7-6 and TRBJ2-2, with D tentatively TRBD1 or TRBD2 (5 bases each). This CDR3 comprises 14 residues. V shed 0 bases and J shed 3 bases, with 5 bases lying between them. The germline V gene encodes CDR1 SGHVS and CDR2 FNYEAQ. The CDR3 loop is CASSLAGDTGELFF. The CDR3 DNA sequence: TGTGCCAGCAGCTTAGCGGGGGACACCGGGGAGCTGTTTTTT.

The V and J genes are TRBV29-1 and TRBJ2-7; TRBD1 is a possible D gene (5 bases). In germline, CDR1 is SQVTM, CDR2 ANQGSEA. Trimming removed 7 bases at V and 2 bases at J, with 9 bases between. The CDR3 has 11 residues. Written as DNA, the CDR3 is TGCAGCGCGACAGTAACCTACGAGCAGTACTTC. Amino acids: CSATVTYEQYF.

A few counts support this clonotype. The gene calls are TRBV7-2 and TRBJ1-2; D not resolved. Trimming left V 5 bases short and J 5 bases short, with 15 bases between. The germline V gene encodes CDR1 SGHTA and CDR2 FQGNSA. This CDR3 spans 14 amino acids. CDR3 sequence (DNA): TGTGCCAGCAGCCCCCAGGCGGAGCGGTATGGCTACACCTTC. It is translated as CASSPQAERYGYTF.

The chain couples TRBV24-1 to TRBJ2-5; TRBD1 or TRBD2 may be the D gene (5 bases each). Trimming took 2 bases from V and 6 from J, leaving 12 bases between them. Looked up from germline, CDR1 is KGHDR and CDR2 is SFDVKD. CDR3 length: 14 residues. Here the CDR3 reads CATSDYDGAQTQYF. The CDR3 region has the DNA TGTGCCACCAGTGATTATGACGGGGCGCAGACCCAGTACTTC.

This chain links TRBV12-3 or TRBV12-4 with TRBJ1-1; D ambiguous. Trimming cost V 3 bases and J 1 base, with 18 bases left between them. CDR3 size: 17 residues. CDR3 nucleotide sequence: TGTGCCAGCAGTTTTCGGTCTATCGGCAGGCCGAACACTGAAGCTTTCTTT. The encoded protein is CASSFRSIGRPNTEAFF.

This clonotype was counted only a few times. The V call is TRBV24-1, the J call TRBJ1-1; D gene uncertain. The V end lost 6 bases, the J end lost 3 bases, and 10 bases lay between the germline ends. This CDR3 region has 13 residues. The germline V gene has CDR1 KGHDR and CDR2 SFDVKD. The CDR3 bases are TGTGCCACCAGTTCTTGGGGTTACACTGAAGCTTTCTTT. It encodes CATSSWGYTEAFF.

This rearrangement joins TRBV4-3 to TRBJ1-2; the D gene is possibly TRBD1 (5 bases). Germline CDR1 LGHNA, CDR2 YSLEER. The germline V and J ends were trimmed by 0 bases and 4 bases, with 9 bases remaining between them. The CDR3 spans 14 residues. CDR3 region: CASSQELQAYGYTF. The CDR3 nucleotides are TGCGCCAGCAGCCAAGAATTACAGGCCTATGGCTACACCTTC.

The J gene is TRBJ2-5, the V gene TRBV7-6; D may be TRBD2 (6 bases). The germline CDR1 and CDR2 sequences are SGHVS and FNYEAQ. CDR3 length equals 16 residues. The V and J ends lost 0 bases and 0 bases respectively, with 11 bases between them. The DNA of the CDR3 is TGTGCCAGCAGCTTAGCGTGGGGGGACTACCAAGAGACCCAGTACTTC. Its translation: CASSLAWGDYQETQYF.

This clonotype has only a few counts. This chain connects TRBV7-2 to TRBJ2-2; no reliable D call. The V gene's germline CDR1 is SGHTA and CDR2 FQGNSA. The CDR3 sequence is 12 residues long. Trimming pared 5 bases from V and 8 bases from J, leaving 9 bases between. CDR3 amino acids: CASSPGLGELFF. The DNA of the CDR3 is TGTGCCAGCAGCCCCGGGCTGGGGGAGCTGTTTTTT.

J is TRBJ2-1 and V is TRBV20-1, with 9 bases matching TRBD1. The CDR3 totals 14 residues. V trimming: 6 bases; J trimming: 8 bases; junction bases outside the gene matches: 11. Germline CDR1 and CDR2: DFQATT and SNEGSKA (reference sequence). The CDR3 bases are TGCAGTGCCTCACCCAGGACAGGGGTATATGAGCAGTTCTTC. It encodes CSASPRTGVYEQFF.

This rearrangement joins TRBV6-5 to TRBJ1-1, with 7 bases lining up with TRBD1. V shed 0 bases and J 5 bases; nucleotides not matched to a gene: 12. This CDR3 contains 17 residues. The germline V gene has CDR1 MNHEY and CDR2 SVGAGI. The CDR3 is CASSYSMGTGRGTEAFF. The CDR3 DNA sequence: TGTGCCAGCAGTTACTCGATGGGTACCGGCAGGGGGACTGAAGCTTTCTTT.

In this sample, this clonotype turned up many times. The rearrangement uses TRBV12-3 or TRBV12-4 and TRBJ1-3, with TRBD1 as a possible D gene (6 bases). Trimming removed 2 bases at V and 0 bases at J, with 11 bases between. This CDR3 is built from 16 residues. CDR3 sequence: CASSLQGHGSGNTIYF. The DNA of the CDR3 is TGTGCCAGCAGTTTACAGGGGCACGGCTCTGGAAACACCATATATTTT.